This T cell receptor (beta chain) was found in a study of blood T cell repertoires in COVID-19. Study summary: Sources were T cells, B-cell-depleted T cells, or PBMCs; the material itself was cDNA or gDNA.

Germline assignment: CDR1 SGHAT and CDR2 FQNNGV. Trimming at V came to 5 bases and at J to 2 bases, leaving 5 bases not matched to a gene. The CDR3 consists of 15 residues. Authors' methods: Reference gene primer amplification gave nucleated cell count estimates. Sequenced by immunoSEQ multiplex PCR; TCRdb stores in-frame clones only, minus some. V and J calls and clone size are those listed in that table; D and trimming were worked out from the DNA. The profile covers over 70,000 clones, with around four fifths appearing a single time and around 10% taken by the ten largest. Sample: peripheral blood. This chain uses TRBV11-2 with TRBJ1-1, with TRBD1 identical over 10 bases. The TCR sequence derives from a woman of 80 years or more with acute or convalescent COVID-19. Here the CDR3 DNA reads TGTGCCAGCAGCGTCCGGGACAGGGGTAACACTGAAGCTTTCTTT. Amino acid sequence: CASSVRDRGNTEAFF.